Shown below are 23 T cell receptor beta chains from a single sample sequenced in a study of cytomegalovirus exposure and HLA in healthy donors. PCR primers comprised 60 Vbeta and 13 Jbeta primers. TCRdb's copy holds only in-frame clones and misses some; the assay was immunoSEQ multiplex PCR. Here the sample spans around 100,000 clones, roughly three fifths being singletons. The sample consisted of PBMCs. All receptors come from a human donor in good health.

This rearrangement joins TRBV4-1 to TRBJ2-5; perhaps TRBD1 as D (6 bases). From germline, CDR1 is MGHRA and CDR2 YSYEKL. This CDR3 contains 13 residues. Trimming shortened V by 1 base and J by 3 bases, and 6 bases separated the two germline ends. The CDR3 DNA is TGCGCCAGCAGCCAAGGGACAGAAGAGACCCAGTACTTC. Encoded protein: CASSQGTEETQYF.

This chain uses TRBV19 with TRBJ1-1; TRBD1 might be the D (5 bases). The CDR3 runs to 13 residues. Trimming pared 5 bases from V and 1 base from J, leaving 8 bases between. Germline CDR1 is LNHDA and CDR2 is SQIVND (reference sequence). The CDR3 bases are TGTGCCAGTAGTTCACAGGAGAACACTGAAGCTTTCTTT. Amino acid sequence: CASSSQENTEAFF.

The chain recombines TRBV6-5 with TRBJ1-2; 8 bases are a match to TRBD1. The CDR3 runs to 15 residues. From germline, CDR1 is MNHEY and CDR2 SVGAGI. V dropped 5 bases and J dropped 2; count of bases not matched to a gene: 7. The CDR3 spells CASSGRDRQNYGYTF. CDR3 nucleotides: TGTGCCAGCAGTGGTCGGGACAGGCAAAACTATGGCTACACCTTC.

V gene TRBV12-2 combines with J gene TRBJ2-3; the DNA was not compared with TRBD2, the D call given in the table. TRBV12-2 is termed a pseudogene. The CDR3 runs to 16 residues. The CDR3 bases are TGTGCAAGTCACCGACTAGCGGGCCTCACCACAGATACGCAGTATTTT. Its protein is CASHRLAGLTTDTQYF.

This clone was seen more than once but under ten times. The chain has TRBV28 and TRBJ1-2; TRBD1 aligns across 7 bases. The CDR3 length is 16 residues. CDR1 is MDHEN, CDR2 SYDVKM, per germline. Unmatched junction bases numbered 11, after V lost 5 bases and J lost 2 bases. The CDR3 sequence: CASSPSLGGNNYGYTF. The CDR3, as DNA: TGTGCCAGCAGTCCCAGTTTAGGGGGCAACAACTATGGCTACACCTTC.

This clone has just one count. In nucleotides, the CDR3 is TGTGCCAGCAGCTTCGGAGGCTCTGGAAACACCATATATTTT. It yields the protein CASSFGGSGNTIYF. V and J are TRBV5-4 and TRBJ1-3, with D hard to call. Germline CDR1 is SGHNT and CDR2 is YYREEE (reference sequence). The CDR3 runs to 14 residues. V lost 2 bases, J lost 0 bases, and 6 bases lay in between.

J is TRBJ2-2 and V is TRBV6-5; D is undetermined. Germline V lookup: CDR1 MNHEY, CDR2 SVGAGI. Trimming shortened V by 5 bases and J by 3 bases, and 4 bases separated the two germline ends. This CDR3 is 12 amino acids long. The CDR3 reads CASSPDTGELFF. The CDR3 nucleotides read TGTGCCAGCAGTCCGGACACCGGGGAGCTGTTTTTT.

The CDR3 sequence is CASSYGLAFTYEQYF. CDR3 DNA: TGTGCCAGCAGTTATGGGCTAGCGTTTACCTACGAGCAGTACTTC. The rearrangement joins TRBV6-5 to TRBJ2-7; TRBD2 is a possible D gene (6 bases). The CDR3 contains 15 residues. The germline V and J ends were trimmed by 3 bases and 2 bases, with 14 bases remaining between them. Germline V gives CDR1 MNHEY, CDR2 SVGAGI.

The chain joins TRBV18 to TRBJ2-5, with D perhaps TRBD2 (6 bases). This CDR3 comprises 17 residues. Germline V gene lookup returns CDR1 KGHSH and CDR2 LQKENI. V lost 6 bases and J 2 bases, leaving 22 bases between the germline ends. The CDR3 sequence is CASSRPRRGTWQETQYF. CDR3 DNA: TGTGCCAGCTCCCGCCCTAGGCGGGGAACTTGGCAAGAGACCCAGTACTTC. The full variable domain, completed using reference TRBV18 and TRBJ2-5, is NAGVMQNPRHLVRRRGQEARLRCSPMKGHSHVYWYRQLPEEGLKFMVYLQKENIIDESGMPKERFSAEFPKEGPSILRIQQVVRGDSAAYFCASSRPRRGTWQETQYFGPGTRLLVL.

The rearrangement uses TRBV27 and TRBJ1-1, with TRBD1 matching over 9 bases. After removal of 6 bases from V and 2 bases from J, the junction contained 10 bases not matched to a gene. The length of the CDR3 is 16 residues. Germline CDR1 MNHEY, CDR2 SMNVEV (reference sequence). CDR3 in DNA: TGTGCCAGCAGGGTGACAGGGGGGGGTCTCAACACTGAAGCTTTCTTT. Translated, it gives CASRVTGGGLNTEAFF.

V and J are TRBV27 and TRBJ2-1; 8 bases match TRBD2. Per germline, CDR1 MNHEY and CDR2 SMNVEV (reference sequence). V trimming: 1 base; J trimming: 2 bases; junction bases outside the gene matches: 7. There are 17 residues in the CDR3. The CDR3: CASSLLGSGTTYNEQFF. The CDR3 DNA reads as TGTGCCAGCAGTTTATTGGGTAGCGGGACAACCTACAATGAGCAGTTCTTC.

This chain links TRBV28 with TRBJ1-5, with a weak D call TRBD1 (6 bases). This CDR3 comprises 14 residues. Germline assignment: CDR1 MDHEN and CDR2 SYDVKM. Between the trimmed V and J ends, which lost 6 bases and 1 base, there was a span of 10 bases. CDR3 sequence reads: CASRKQGSNQPQHF. The CDR3 coding sequence is TGTGCCAGCAGGAAACAGGGAAGCAATCAGCCCCAGCATTTT.

The chain carries TRBV6-1 and TRBJ2-1, with 12 bases matching TRBD2. The CDR3 loop spans 14 amino acids. The V gene end was trimmed by 6 bases and the J gene end by 8 bases; junction bases not matched to a gene: 5. From germline, CDR1 is MNHNS and CDR2 SASEGT. The CDR3 is CASRTGLAGHEQFF. The CDR3 DNA is TGTGCCAGCAGGACGGGACTAGCGGGCCATGAGCAGTTCTTC.

This rearrangement joins TRBV21-1 to TRBJ2-7; TRBD1, the D gene given by the table, was not confirmed from the DNA. TRBV21-1 represents a pseudogene. This CDR3 has 13 amino acids. CDR3 sequence: CASGGRGSYEQYF. The CDR3 nucleotides are TGTGCCAGCGGCGGCAGGGGCTCCTACGAGCAGTACTTC.

The rearrangement links TRBV9 to TRBJ2-1; TRBD1 matches 9 bases. Trimming cost V 1 base and J 1 base; bases outside gene matches: 6. In germline, CDR1 is SGDLS, CDR2 YYNGEE. CDR3 size: 17 residues. Written as DNA, the CDR3 is TGTGCCAGCAGCGTAAACCAGGGACAGGGTTCCTACAATGAGCAGTTCTTC. This gives the protein CASSVNQGQGSYNEQFF.

The chain has TRBV28 and TRBJ2-3, with 9 bases lining up with TRBD1. V was pared by 3 bases and J by 1 base, with 5 bases of the junction left unmatched. The CDR3 totals 16 residues. CDR1 is MDHEN and CDR2 is SYDVKM in the germline V gene. CDR3 bases: TGTGCCAGCAGTTTGTTGACAGGGGGGGGCACAGATACGCAGTATTTT. Amino acids: CASSLLTGGGTDTQYF. The whole variable domain, remainder taken from reference TRBV28 and TRBJ2-3, is DVKVTQSSRYLVKRTGEKVFLECVQDMDHENMFWYRQDPGLGLRLIYFSYDVKMKEKGDIPEGYSVSREKKERFSLILESASTNQTSMYLCASSLLTGGGTDTQYFGPGTRLTVL.

The gene calls are TRBV5-1 and TRBJ1-2; D is ambiguous. V lost 6 bases, J lost 6 bases, and 24 bases lay in between. This CDR3 contains 16 residues. The germline V gene has CDR1 SGHRS and CDR2 YFSETQ. The CDR3 loop is CASTYNAGISLDGYTF. The CDR3, as DNA: TGCGCCAGCACCTACAATGCGGGGATTAGTCTTGATGGCTACACCTTC.

The chain has TRBV2 and TRBJ1-1, with 8 bases lining up with TRBD1. The V segment lost 4 bases and the J segment 4 bases; nucleotides outside the gene matches: 2. The V gene's germline CDR1 is SNHLY and CDR2 FYNNEI. The CDR3 is made up of 13 amino acids. DNA of the CDR3: TGTGCCAGCAGTGTGACAGGGGTCACTGAAGCTTTCTTT. Translation gives CASSVTGVTEAFF.

The chain recombines TRBV28 with TRBJ2-4, with 8 bases fitting TRBD1. This CDR3 is 14 amino acids long. Trimming cost V 2 bases and J 8 bases; bases outside gene matches: 5. Per the germline V gene, CDR1 is MDHEN and CDR2 is SYDVKM. CDR3 sequence (DNA): TGTGCCAGCAGTTTACTCCAGGGGGCAGACATTCAGTACTTC. It translates to CASSLLQGADIQYF.

The CDR3 region has the DNA TGCGCCAGCAGCTTGGAACTAGCGGGAGGGAGTGTCTACACCGGGGAGCTGTTTTTT. Its protein product is CASSLELAGGSVYTGELFF. V usage is TRBV5-1 and J usage is TRBJ2-2; 13 bases map to TRBD2. The germline gives CDR1 SGHRS, CDR2 YFSETQ. The CDR3 is 19 amino acids. V was pared by 0 bases and J by 3 bases, with 8 bases of the junction left unmatched.

The chain is built from TRBV6-4 and TRBJ1-4, with 7 bases lining up with TRBD1. Looked up from germline, CDR1 is MRHNA and CDR2 is SNTAGT. The CDR3 totals 15 residues. The J segment lost 0 bases and the V segment lost 6 bases, leaving 4 bases of the junction unmatched. The CDR3 loop reads CASSGTDPTNEKLFF. In nucleotides, the CDR3 is TGTGCCAGCAGCGGGACAGACCCAACTAATGAAAAACTGTTTTTT.

This clone was seen once. The chain carries TRBV6-1 and TRBJ2-3; D is unclear. This CDR3 comprises 13 residues. The V gene's germline CDR1 is MNHNS and CDR2 SASEGT. The V and J ends lost 8 bases and 2 bases respectively, with 11 bases between them. The CDR3 here is CASSYYSTDTQYF. In nucleotides, the CDR3 is TGTGCCAGCTCGTACTACTCCACAGATACGCAGTATTTT.

J is TRBJ2-7 and V is TRBV2; TRBD2 matches 11 bases. Per germline, CDR1 SNHLY and CDR2 FYNNEI. Trimming removed 8 bases from V and 5 bases from J; junction bases left unmatched: 14. This CDR3 spans 16 amino acids. The CDR3 DNA sequence: TGTGCCAGCGGGAGCAATATAGCGGGAGGGCGGAACGAGCAGTACTTC. Its protein product is CASGSNIAGGRNEQYF.